A selection of T cell receptor beta chains follows, all from one sample in a study of blood T cell repertoires in COVID-19. Here immunoSEQ multiplex PCR was the method, and the copy in TCRdb shows in-frame clones only, minus some. The sample records some 270,000 clones, approximately 86% being singletons. The sample taken for sequencing was peripheral blood. Receptors were obtained from a woman between 55 and 75 years old who had recovered from COVID-19. Both conserved end residues are part of each CDR3. The D gene is left open where the match is weak. Clone sizes are given selectively: once, few, many, or a class where the clone is expanded.

clone size,D gene,J gene,V gene,CDR3 protein,CDR3 DNA
.,TRBD1,TRBJ2-7,TRBV15,CATSRVRTGGVGNEQYF,TGTGCCACCAGCAGAGTGAGGACAGGGGGCGTAGGGAACGAGCAGTACTTC
once,.,TRBJ1-6,TRBV20-1,CSASRAGRRLGSPLHF,TGCAGTGCTAGTAGGGCAGGGAGGAGGCTGGGTTCACCCCTCCACTTT
once,.,TRBJ2-3,TRBV28,CASSLLGGPTDTQYF,TGTGCCAGCAGTTTATTGGGGGGGCCAACGGATACGCAGTATTTT
.,TRBD1,TRBJ1-5,TRBV19,CASSIGGGDQPQHF,TGTGCCAGTAGTATAGGAGGGGGCGATCAGCCCCAGCATTTT
once,TRBD2,TRBJ2-1,TRBV5-1,CASSLAGVSYNEQFF,TGCGCCAGCAGTCTAGCGGGGGTCTCCTACAATGAGCAGTTCTTC
once,TRBD2,TRBJ2-1,TRBV7-3,CASSSSYSGLAGYNEQFF,TGTGCCAGCAGCTCGTCCTACTCCGGACTAGCTGGATACAATGAGCAGTTCTTC
.,TRBD2,TRBJ2-5,TRBV4-2,CASSQIGLEETQYF,TGTGCCAGCAGCCAAATAGGACTAGAAGAGACCCAGTACTTC
.,.,TRBJ1-2,TRBV3-1/TRBV3-2,CASSNQDRSDYGYTF,TGTGCCAGCAGTAACCAGGACAGATCGGACTATGGCTACACCTTC
.,TRBD2,TRBJ2-1,TRBV20-1,CSASGRGGPDNEQFF,TGCAGTGCTAGTGGACGGGGGGGCCCTGACAATGAGCAGTTCTTC
.,.,TRBJ1-3,TRBV11-3,CASSLDSGNTIYF,TGTGCCAGCAGCTTAGATAGCGGAAACACCATATATTTT
.,.,TRBJ1-6,TRBV7-8,CASSYQPDSSYNSPLHF,TGTGCCAGCAGCTACCAACCCGACAGTTCCTATAATTCACCCCTCCACTTT
.,TRBD1,TRBJ1-3,TRBV5-5,CASSLVRQGGGNTIYF,TGTGCCAGCAGCTTGGTTAGACAGGGAGGTGGAAACACCATATATTTT
.,TRBD1,TRBJ1-1,TRBV11-1,CASSSQGAFTEAFF,TGTGCCAGCAGCTCCCAGGGGGCTTTCACTGAAGCTTTCTTT
.,TRBD1,TRBJ1-6,TRBV2,CASTPGQGFTPLHF,TGTGCCAGCACCCCGGGACAGGGGTTTACACCCCTCCACTTT
.,TRBD1,TRBJ1-3,TRBV7-2,CASSSASGTGGNTIYF,TGTGCCAGCAGCTCCGCATCCGGGACAGGGGGAAACACCATATATTTT
.,.,TRBJ2-5,TRBV9,CASSVGGAGRQETQYF,TGTGCCAGCAGCGTAGGGGGAGCGGGCCGACAAGAGACCCAGTACTTC
.,.,TRBJ2-2,TRBV7-3,CASSYSGGRTGELFF,TGTGCCAGCAGCTATAGCGGAGGGAGGACCGGGGAGCTGTTTTTT
.,TRBD1,TRBJ1-2,TRBV4-1,CASSPGTGRRNGYTF,TGCGCCAGCAGCCCCGGGACAGGGAGGAGAAACGGCTACACCTTC
.,.,TRBJ1-5,TRBV2,CASREYGQRRQPQHF,TGTGCCAGCAGGGAGTATGGACAACGGCGGCAGCCCCAGCATTTT
.,TRBD1,TRBJ1-2,TRBV7-2,CASSFDRGPRSGYTF,TGTGCCAGCAGCTTTGACAGGGGGCCACGGAGTGGCTACACCTTC
.,TRBD1,TRBJ2-2,TRBV11-2,CASIYGTANTGELFF,TGTGCCAGCATCTACGGGACAGCGAACACCGGGGAGCTGTTTTTT
.,.,TRBJ1-2,TRBV10-3,CAISGPGGDYGYTF,TGTGCCATCAGTGGCCCCGGGGGGGATTATGGCTACACCTTC
.,.,TRBJ1-1,TRBV6-5,CASSYLTGTEAFF,TGTGCCAGCAGTTACTTAACCGGCACTGAAGCTTTCTTT
.,.,TRBJ2-1,TRBV29-1,CSTTRGSGVVNEQFF,TGCAGCACCACAAGGGGCAGTGGGGTAGTGAATGAGCAGTTCTTC
.,.,TRBJ1-2,TRBV5-8,CASSSGRGIIYGYTF,TGTGCCAGCAGCTCAGGACGGGGAATTATCTATGGCTACACCTTC
.,.,TRBJ1-2,TRBV6-5,CASSQDVVGGGYTF,TGTGCCAGCAGTCAGGACGTGGTGGGAGGCGGCTACACCTTC
.,TRBD2,TRBJ2-5,TRBV7-2,CASSSQGLAGGETQYF,TGTGCCAGCAGCTCCCAGGGACTAGCGGGGGGAGAGACCCAGTACTTC
.,.,TRBJ2-6,TRBV15,CATSRGSPYSGANVLTF,TGTGCCACCAGCAGAGGCTCCCCCTACTCTGGGGCCAACGTCCTGACTTTC
.,.,TRBJ1-1,TRBV19,CASSQVLNTEAFF,TGTGCCAGTAGTCAGGTTTTGAACACTGAAGCTTTCTTT
.,.,TRBJ1-3,TRBV28,CASSFLRSGNTIYF,TGTGCCAGCTCTTTCCTACGCTCTGGAAACACCATATATTTT
.,.,TRBJ2-2,TRBV7-6,CASSLDPGNTGELFF,TGTGCCAGCAGCTTAGACCCGGGGAACACCGGGGAGCTGTTTTTT
.,.,TRBJ1-4,TRBV9,CASSVAIVYRSRATNEKLFF,TGTGCCAGCAGCGTAGCTATAGTTTATCGGAGCCGAGCAACTAATGAAAAACTGTTTTTT
.,.,TRBJ2-4,TRBV23-1,CASSRLKVGPQNIQYF,TGCGCCAGCAGTCGCCTAAAGGTGGGGCCCCAAAACATTCAGTACTTC
once,TRBD2,TRBJ2-7,TRBV7-8,CASSPTSGTSGVYYEQYF,TGTGCCAGCAGCCCGACCTCCGGGACTAGCGGGGTCTACTACGAGCAGTACTTC
.,.,TRBJ1-5,TRBV18,CASSPGGRDQPQHF,TGTGCCAGCTCACCAGGCGGTCGTGATCAGCCCCAGCATTTT
.,.,TRBJ2-7,TRBV11-3,CASSLEGGDEQYF,TGTGCCAGCAGCTTAGAAGGGGGGGACGAGCAGTACTTC
.,TRBD2,TRBJ2-3,TRBV7-3,CASSAGLGADTQYF,TGTGCCAGCAGTGCCGGACTAGGGGCAGATACGCAGTATTTT
.,.,TRBJ1-2,TRBV28,CASSLLGFGGYTF,TGTGCCAGCAGTTTACTCGGGTTCGGGGGCTACACCTTC
.,.,TRBJ1-6,TRBV27,CASSFGFGDSISPLHF,TGTGCCAGCAGTTTTGGATTCGGAGACAGTATTTCACCCCTCCACTTT